One and the same sample provided the 16 T cell receptor beta chains below, sequenced in a study of shared clonotypes between healthy human individuals. TCRdb's table, derived via immunoSEQ multiplex PCR, lists solely in-frame clones and lacks some. Here the sample spans some 2.4 million clones, under 95% being singletons. The source material was naive CD4+ T cells from PBMCs. Described subset: CD45RA+ positively selected. These TCRs come from a man aged 18-30 years in good health. Some clones in this sample may be carry-over from other donors' samples.

The rearrangement joins TRBV4-2 to TRBJ2-5, with TRBD1 as a possible D gene (6 bases). This CDR3 region has 14 residues. The ends were cut back, 7 bases at V and 5 bases at J, with 17 bases in the middle. Germline CDR1 LGHNA, CDR2 YNFKEQ. This CDR3 is CASTWGPQDETQYF. The DNA of the CDR3 is TGTGCCAGCACCTGGGGGCCGCAAGACGAGACCCAGTACTTC.

The V and J genes are TRBV28 and TRBJ2-7; possibly TRBD2 for D (6 bases). V was cut by 5 bases and J by 2 bases, with 16 bases left in between. Germline CDR1 and CDR2: MDHEN and SYDVKM. The CDR3 contains 15 residues. CDR3 sequence reads: CASSTPHGGPYEQYF. In nucleotides, the CDR3 is TGTGCCAGCAGTACCCCCCACGGGGGACCCTACGAGCAGTACTTC.

This chain links TRBV11-3 with TRBJ2-5, with TRBD2 matching 12 bases. The trim removed 5 bases at V and 5 bases at J, leaving 3 bases unmatched. The V gene's germline CDR1 is SGHNT and CDR2 YENEEA. The CDR3 has 14 amino acids. DNA of the CDR3: TGTGCCAGCAGCCGCGGGACTAGCGGGGAGACCCAGTACTTC. Translating it yields CASSRGTSGETQYF.

The V gene is TRBV25-1, the J gene TRBJ2-5; TRBD2 might be the D (6 bases). The J call may be in error: the DNA end matches TRBJ2-7 better. This CDR3 region has 16 residues. Germline lookup yields CDR1 MGHDK and CDR2 SYGVNS. The CDR3 coding sequence is TGTGCCAGCAGTGGGGAGGAAGCGCTGAGCTCCTACGAGCAGTACTTC. It translates to CASSGEEALSSYEQYF.

The CDR3 spells CASSMVPGSGYTF. CDR3 DNA sequence: TGTGCCAGTAGTATGGTACCCGGGTCAGGCTACACCTTC. The chain couples TRBV19 to TRBJ1-2; D unresolved. CDR1 is LNHDA and CDR2 is SQIVND in the germline V gene (reference sequence). V was pared by 3 bases and J by 8 bases, with 13 bases between. The CDR3 totals 13 residues.

The rearrangement joins TRBV29-1 to TRBJ2-3; D may be TRBD2 (5 bases). Germline values: CDR1 SQVTM, CDR2 ANQGSEA. The CDR3 extends over 14 amino acids. The ends were cut back, 7 bases at V and 2 bases at J, with 16 bases in the middle. CDR3 in DNA: TGCAGCGCCTACTCTACTAGATACACAGATACGCAGTATTTT. Its protein is CSAYSTRYTDTQYF.

This sequence joins TRBV7-8 and TRBJ2-2, with D possibly being TRBD1 or TRBD2 (5 bases each). This CDR3 spans 16 amino acids. Germline values: CDR1 SGHVS, CDR2 FQNEAQ. Trimming pared 6 bases from V and 3 bases from J, leaving 17 bases between. The CDR3 nucleotides are TGTGCCAGCAGAAAAATCTCGGGGCTACACACCGGGGAGCTGTTTTTT. This encodes CASRKISGLHTGELFF.

This chain connects TRBV10-3 to TRBJ2-7; D possibly corresponds to TRBD1 (6 bases). Between the trimmed V and J ends, which lost 10 bases and 2 bases, there was a span of 21 bases. Looked up from germline, CDR1 is ENHRY and CDR2 is SYGVKD. The CDR3 is 15 residues long. As DNA, the CDR3 is TGTGCCAGCGACCCCACCGGGACATCAGCCTACGAGCAGTACTTC. Residues: CASDPTGTSAYEQYF.

As to this clone: This CDR3 is also generated by other DNA sequences in the sample. V is TRBV6-5 and J is TRBJ2-7; D not resolved. Looked up from germline, CDR1 is MNHEY and CDR2 is SVGAGI. The CDR3 length is 13 residues. With 2 bases removed from V and 4 bases from J, the gap between germline ends came to 9 bases. CDR3 protein: CASSYSVGYEQYF. The CDR3 DNA reads as TGTGCCAGCAGTTACAGCGTGGGATACGAGCAGTACTTC.

The chain uses TRBV2 and TRBJ2-7, with 10 bases fitting TRBD2. Trimming at V came to 6 bases and at J to 2 bases, leaving 10 bases not matched to a gene. CDR3 length: 16 residues. The V gene's germline CDR1 is SNHLY and CDR2 FYNNEI. The CDR3 is CASSKGSGRVTYEQYF. CDR3 in DNA: TGTGCCAGCAGCAAAGGGAGCGGGAGGGTCACCTACGAGCAGTACTTC.

The chain combines TRBV7-9 with TRBJ2-1; D could derive from TRBD1 or TRBD2 (5 bases each). Trimming took 5 bases from V and 7 from J, leaving 21 bases between them. Germline V CDR1 and CDR2: SEHNR, FQNEAQ (reference sequence). This CDR3 region has 16 residues. CDR3 protein: CASSGTGTSVLNEQFF. The CDR3 region has the DNA TGTGCCAGCAGCGGAACCGGGACCTCCGTACTTAATGAGCAGTTCTTC.

V gene TRBV2 combines with J gene TRBJ2-1, with D hard to call. This CDR3 comprises 13 residues. Germline V CDR1 and CDR2: SNHLY, FYNNEI. Trimming shortened V by 9 bases and J by 0 bases, and 9 bases separated the two germline ends. CDR3 residues: CASQRSSYNEQFF. In DNA form, the CDR3 reads TGTGCCAGTCAGCGTTCCTCCTACAATGAGCAGTTCTTC.

V and J are TRBV10-3 and TRBJ1-3; the match to TRBD1 covers 7 bases. J gave up 4 bases and V 8 bases, and 11 bases lay outside the gene matches. The length of the CDR3 is 15 residues. Germline lookup yields CDR1 ENHRY and CDR2 SYGVKD. CDR3 loop: CAIGITGVRGNTIYF. DNA for the CDR3: TGTGCCATCGGCATTACAGGGGTTCGGGGAAACACCATATATTTT.

J is TRBJ2-1 and V is TRBV7-2, with D perhaps matching TRBD2 (6 bases). The germline CDR1 and CDR2 sequences are SGHTA and FQGNSA. This CDR3 has 14 amino acids. V dropped 3 bases and J dropped 15 bases, with 21 bases sitting between them. CDR3 protein: CASSLVAALGWLFF. CDR3 in DNA: TGTGCCAGCAGCTTGGTAGCGGCTCTCGGTTGGCTGTTCTTC.

V and J are TRBV9 and TRBJ2-3; perhaps TRBD2 as D (5 bases). The V gene's germline CDR1 is SGDLS and CDR2 YYNGEE. V shed 3 bases and J shed 1 base, with 15 bases lying between them. The CDR3 sequence is 16 residues long. The CDR3 nucleotides read TGTGCCAGCAGCGAGCCGAGTGGGAGCGGCACAGATACGCAGTATTTT. This translates into CASSEPSGSGTDTQYF.

As DNA, the CDR3 is TGTGCCAGTACCTTCAAAAGGGGGGGATCCACCGGGGAGCTGTTTTTT. Translated: CASTFKRGGSTGELFF. The genes are TRBV19 and TRBJ2-2; a weak D match, TRBD2 (7 bases). This CDR3 spans 16 amino acids. Trimming took off 7 bases at V and 4 bases at J, with 19 bases between the two ends. Germline V gives CDR1 LNHDA, CDR2 SQIVND (reference sequence).